This TCR beta chain was recorded in a study of T cells after yellow fever vaccination. Notes on the study in general: One caveat is that FACS-sorted repertoires could contain abundant clonotypes contaminating from the bulk population. Clones from primary vaccination mostly reappeared after the booster (around 96% CD4, over 85% CD8). Shared CD4/CD8 clonotypes were a small share, likely from convergent recombination.

Using its own MiXCR run on the 5' RACE reads, TCRdb lists one record per CDR3 protein. The profile shows about 30,000 distinct CDR3 sequences, 4.4% of them singletons. CDR1 and CDR2 from the germline V gene are MNHEY and SMNVEV (reference sequence). Trimming cost V 2 bases and J 0 bases, with 8 bases left between them. The CDR3 length is 16 residues. This clonotype was seen many times. The antigen remains undetermined. The material was CD8+ T cells sorted from PBMCs, obtained 5 days after the yellow fever booster vaccination. The chain employs TRBV27 and TRBJ1-6, with D unclear. This clonotype was obtained from a man aged 25 to 40 who received the YFV17D yellow fever vaccine. The chain's CDR3 is CASSLVASSYNSPLHF. DNA of the CDR3: TGTGCCAGCAGTTTAGTGGCTAGCTCCTATAATTCACCCCTCCACTTT.